The 28 T cell receptor beta chains reported below all come from one sample, sequenced in a study of OX40 agonist ivuxolimab in advanced cancers. TCRdb's copy holds only in-frame clones and misses some; the assay was immunoSEQ multiplex PCR. The sample contains about 87,000 clones, about 87% of which appear only once. Specimen: CD4+ or CD8+ T cells sorted from blood, collected in a trial of the OX40 agonist ivuxolimab. These receptor sequences come from an adult with an advanced solid tumor such as melanoma, head and neck, liver or kidney cancer.

The chain carries TRBV6-1 and TRBJ1-2; 10 nucleotides agree with TRBD1. Germline CDR1 reads MNHNS; CDR2 reads SASEGT. The CDR3 runs to 16 residues. J lost 5 bases, V lost 4 bases, and 10 bases had no gene match. Here the CDR3 DNA reads TGTGCCAGCAGTGCGATGGGGGACAGGGGAAATTATGGCTACACCTTC. Its protein is CASSAMGDRGNYGYTF.

This sequence joins TRBV4-3 and TRBJ2-3; 9 bases align to TRBD2. Losses at the gene ends were 1 base for V and 7 bases for J; bases not matched to a gene: 3. Germline V CDR1 and CDR2: LGHNA, YSLEER. The CDR3 contains 14 residues. CDR3 amino acids: CASSQGGRGNTQYF. CDR3 nucleotide sequence: TGCGCCAGCAGCCAAGGCGGGAGGGGTAATACGCAGTATTTT.

This rearrangement joins TRBV2 to TRBJ2-3; D is unclear. The length of the CDR3 is 14 residues. Germline CDR1 SNHLY, CDR2 FYNNEI. The V gene lost 6 bases and the J gene lost 2 bases, with 12 bases spanning the gap. CDR3 region: CASRLDRHTDTQYF. The DNA for the CDR3 is TGTGCCAGCAGGCTGGATCGCCACACAGATACGCAGTATTTT.

The chain recombines TRBV19 with TRBJ2-7; possible D gene TRBD1, 6 bases. CDR1 and CDR2 from the germline V gene are LNHDA and SQIVND (reference sequence). V shed 5 bases and J shed 5 bases, with 19 bases lying between them. CDR3 size: 15 residues. The CDR3 reads CASSLQGRLPNEQYF. The CDR3 DNA follows: TGTGCCAGTAGTCTTCAGGGGCGCCTCCCTAACGAGCAGTACTTC.

This clone has more than one count but fewer than ten. The chain recombines TRBV9 with TRBJ1-2, with D tentatively TRBD1 (5 bases). Germline V gene data show CDR1 as SGDLS and CDR2 as YYNGEE. Trimming shortened V by 4 bases and J by 6 bases, and 16 bases separated the two germline ends. The CDR3 consists of 14 residues. Here the CDR3 DNA reads TGTGCCAGCAGCCCCGGGACGACCACCAATGGCTACACCTTC. Its protein is CASSPGTTTNGYTF.

The chain combines TRBV9 with TRBJ2-7; 13 positions agree with TRBD2. Germline-derived CDR1 and CDR2 are SGDLS and YYNGEE. Trimming took 0 bases from V and 5 from J; bases not matched to a gene: 2. This CDR3 has 15 residues. The chain's CDR3 is CASSVGGLAGDEQYF. CDR3 DNA sequence: TGTGCCAGCAGCGTAGGAGGACTAGCGGGAGACGAGCAGTACTTC.

The chain employs TRBV18 and TRBJ2-2; TRBD2 aligns across 7 bases. The CDR3 runs to 16 residues. Germline CDR1 is KGHSH and CDR2 is LQKENI. V shed 6 bases and J 3 bases; nucleotides not matched to a gene: 10. The CDR3 spells CASSRTLAQHTGELFF. For the CDR3, the DNA is TGTGCCAGCTCTCGTACACTAGCGCAACACACCGGGGAGCTGTTTTTT.

This chain connects TRBV27 to TRBJ2-2; 11 nucleotides match TRBD2. V shed 0 bases and J 5 bases; nucleotides not matched to a gene: 5. The germline CDR1 and CDR2 sequences are MNHEY and SMNVEV (reference sequence). There are 17 residues in the CDR3. The CDR3 DNA reads TGTGCCAGCAGTTTATCTAGCGGGAGGGGACCGACCGGGGAGCTGTTTTTT. Translation: CASSLSSGRGPTGELFF.

This chain joins TRBV27 and TRBJ1-2; TRBD1 agrees at 8 bases. The CDR3 has 15 amino acids. Trimming cost V 4 bases and J 7 bases; bases outside gene matches: 11. The V gene's germline CDR1 is MNHEY and CDR2 SMNVEV (reference sequence). The CDR3 coding sequence is TGTGCCAGCAGTTGGGGACAGGCCCTTGGTCGTGGCTACACCTTC. Translation: CASSWGQALGRGYTF.

The CDR3 sequence is CASSLAGISGNTIYF. For the CDR3, the DNA is TGTGCCAGCAGCTTGGCAGGGATCTCTGGAAACACCATATATTTT. The rearrangement joins TRBV11-2 to TRBJ1-3, with D possibly matching TRBD1 (5 bases). From germline, CDR1 is SGHAT and CDR2 FQNNGV. CDR3 size: 15 residues. V gave up 3 bases and J gave up 0 bases, with 9 bases separating them.

The chain couples TRBV9 to TRBJ2-2; D is possibly TRBD2 (6 bases). V was trimmed by 0 bases and J by 1 base, leaving 10 bases between them. The CDR3 totals 16 residues. The germline V gene has CDR1 SGDLS and CDR2 YYNGEE. The CDR3 region has the DNA TGTGCCAGCAGCGTAGCGGCCGGGGGGAACACCGGGGAGCTGTTTTTT. Amino acids: CASSVAAGGNTGELFF. Full variable domain (rest looked up from reference TRBV9 and TRBJ2-2): DSGVTQTPKHLITATGQRVTLRCSPRSGDLSVYWYQQSLDQGLQFLIQYYNGEERAKGNILERFSAQQFPDLHSELNLSSLELGDSALYFCASSVAAGGNTGELFFGEGSRLTVL.

The chain links TRBV7-2 to TRBJ2-4; TRBD2 agrees at 7 bases. V shed 5 bases and J 1 base; nucleotides not matched to a gene: 8. The CDR3 is 16 amino acids. In germline, CDR1 is SGHTA, CDR2 FQGNSA. As DNA, the CDR3 is TGTGCCAGCAGCCCGGCTAGCGGAGCTGCCAAAAACATTCAGTACTTC. It codes for CASSPASGAAKNIQYF.

The rearrangement joins TRBV2 to TRBJ2-7; D not certain. Germline V gene lookup returns CDR1 SNHLY and CDR2 FYNNEI. V was trimmed by 3 bases and J by 3 bases, leaving 3 bases between them. The CDR3 sequence is 11 residues long. The CDR3 DNA is TGTGCCAGCAGTGACCACTACGAGCAGTACTTC. Translated, it gives CASSDHYEQYF.

The rearrangement joins TRBV6-6 to TRBJ1-6; D gene ambiguous. With 6 bases removed from V and 5 bases from J, the gap between germline ends came to 5 bases. The CDR3 consists of 12 residues. CDR1 MNHNY and CDR2 SVGAGI come from the germline V gene (reference sequence). The CDR3 spells CASSHNNSPLHF. The CDR3 DNA reads TGTGCCAGCAGCCATAATAATTCACCCCTCCACTTT.

This clone has only a few counts. V gene TRBV30 combines with J gene TRBJ1-5, with 7 positions matching TRBD1. The CDR3 spans 14 residues. Per germline, CDR1 GTSNPN and CDR2 SVGIG (reference sequence). J was trimmed by 4 bases and V by 2 bases; bases with no gene match: 5. The CDR3 DNA sequence: TGTGCCTGGAGTAGACAGGGTCGGAATCAGCCCCAGCATTTT. This encodes CAWSRQGRNQPQHF.

The rearrangement links TRBV18 to TRBJ2-1, with a tentative D call TRBD2 (6 bases). The germline V gene has CDR1 KGHSH and CDR2 LQKENI. V was trimmed by 0 bases and J by 8 bases, leaving 17 bases between them. The CDR3 totals 16 residues. CDR3 sequence (DNA): TGTGCCAGCTCACCACCGGGCAGGGCAAGGGAGGATGAGCAGTTCTTC. Translation gives CASSPPGRAREDEQFF.

V gene TRBV7-3 combines with J gene TRBJ2-3; D uncertain. The CDR3 totals 15 residues. V was pared by 4 bases and J by 0 bases, with 11 bases between. The germline gives CDR1 SGHTA, CDR2 FQGTGA. CDR3: CASSSQGLSTDTQYF. CDR3 bases: TGTGCCAGCAGCTCCCAAGGGCTGAGCACAGATACGCAGTATTTT. Drawing the rest from reference TRBV7-3 and TRBJ2-3, the complete variable domain is GAGVSQTPSNKVTEKGKYVELRCDPISGHTALYWYRQSLGQGPEFLIYFQGTGAADDSGLPNDRFFAVRPEGSVSTLKIQRTERGDSAVYLCASSSQGLSTDTQYFGPGTRLTVL.

The V and J genes are TRBV5-4 and TRBJ2-7; TRBD1 agrees at 11 bases. With V trimmed by 1 base and J by 6 bases, 3 bases remained unmatched. Germline CDR1 is SGHNT and CDR2 is YYREEE (reference sequence). The CDR3 spans 14 residues. The CDR3 loop is CASSLWGTGGEQYF. CDR3 DNA sequence: TGTGCCAGCAGCTTGTGGGGGACAGGGGGCGAGCAGTACTTC.

This chain connects TRBV7-3 to TRBJ2-2; TRBD2 aligns across 9 bases. Germline V gives CDR1 SGHTA, CDR2 FQGTGA. This CDR3 contains 17 residues. Germline trimming cut 5 bases from V and 4 bases from J; bases unmatched to any gene: 11. CDR3 nucleotide sequence: TGTGCCAGCAGCCCCCCGGGCGGGGGGGCAACCACCGGGGAGCTGTTTTTT. Translation: CASSPPGGGATTGELFF.

This chain uses TRBV7-9 with TRBJ1-5, with 9 bases aligning to TRBD1. V lost 3 bases, J lost 3 bases, and 3 bases stayed unmatched. Germline V lookup: CDR1 SEHNR, CDR2 FQNEAQ (reference sequence). The CDR3 loop spans 15 amino acids. CDR3 in DNA: TGTGCCAGCAGCTTGCGGACAGGGGACAATCAGCCCCAGCATTTT. Encoded protein: CASSLRTGDNQPQHF. The full variable domain, completed using reference TRBV7-9 and TRBJ1-5, is DTGVSQNPRHKITKRGQNVTFRCDPISEHNRLYWYRQTLGQGPEFLTYFQNEAQLEKSRLLSDRFSAERPKGSFSTLEIQRTEQGDSAMYLCASSLRTGDNQPQHFGDGTRLSIL.

V is TRBV2 and J is TRBJ1-1; D gene ambiguous. The CDR3 runs to 13 residues. Trimming removed 6 bases from V and 3 bases from J, with 11 bases in between. CDR1 and CDR2 (germline): SNHLY, FYNNEI. CDR3 protein: CASSQTGYTEAFF. CDR3 nucleotides: TGTGCCAGCAGCCAGACCGGTTACACTGAAGCTTTCTTT.

This clone has only one observation. CDR3 region: CASSRGSLSGANVLTF. The CDR3 coding sequence is TGTGCCAGCAGCCGCGGGAGCCTCTCTGGGGCCAACGTCCTGACTTTC. The chain couples TRBV5-4 to TRBJ2-6, with TRBD2 matching 7 bases. V was pared by 4 bases and J by 0 bases, with 4 bases of the junction left unmatched. The CDR3 length is 16 residues. CDR1 is SGHNT, CDR2 YYREEE, per germline (reference sequence).

The genes are TRBV6-1 and TRBJ2-3; the D gene is possibly TRBD2 (6 bases). The length of the CDR3 is 14 residues. V lost 4 bases, J lost 11 bases, and 19 bases lay in between. Germline V gene sequence: CDR1 MNHNS, CDR2 SASEGT. The CDR3 region is CASSALQPTGGQYF. The CDR3 DNA follows: TGTGCCAGCAGTGCGCTTCAGCCCACCGGGGGGCAGTATTTT.

The rearrangement uses TRBV27 and TRBJ2-2; D not resolved. V was cut by 2 bases and J by 7 bases, with 11 bases left in between. The CDR3 has 14 residues. Germline V CDR1 and CDR2: MNHEY, SMNVEV (reference sequence). The CDR3 region has the DNA TGTGCCAGCAGTTTAAAACCGCGAGGCGGGGAGCTGTTTTTT. Protein product: CASSLKPRGGELFF.

The chain couples TRBV19 to TRBJ2-5; no clear D gene. Trimming pared 4 bases from V and 3 bases from J, leaving 9 bases between. Germline V gives CDR1 LNHDA, CDR2 SQIVND (reference sequence). The CDR3 consists of 13 residues. The CDR3 protein is CASSRSTEETQYF. CDR3 in DNA: TGTGCCAGTAGTAGATCGACTGAAGAGACCCAGTACTTC.

V gene TRBV18 combines with J gene TRBJ2-3, with a tentative D call TRBD1 (5 bases). Germline-derived CDR1 and CDR2 are KGHSH and LQKENI. This CDR3 spans 13 amino acids. The V and J ends lost 2 bases and 5 bases respectively, with 8 bases between them. The CDR3 sequence is CASSPYQGDTQYF. The CDR3 nucleotides are TGTGCCAGCTCACCATACCAGGGAGATACGCAGTATTTT.

The J gene is TRBJ2-4, the V gene TRBV5-4; 8 nucleotides agree with TRBD2. The CDR3 contains 15 residues. Germline CDR1 reads SGHNT; CDR2 reads YYREEE (reference sequence). V lost 4 bases to trimming and J lost 0 bases; unmatched junction nucleotides: 3. CDR3 region: CASSPGGVAKNIQYF. CDR3 DNA sequence: TGTGCCAGCAGCCCCGGGGGGGTAGCCAAAAACATTCAGTACTTC.

The chain joins TRBV5-1 to TRBJ2-4, with 13 bases aligning to TRBD2. This CDR3 has 15 residues. Germline V gene lookup returns CDR1 SGHRS and CDR2 YFSETQ. Unmatched junction bases numbered 6, after V lost 4 bases and J lost 8 bases. The CDR3 region is CASSPGLAGEHIQYF. The DNA of the CDR3 is TGCGCCAGCAGCCCAGGACTAGCGGGGGAACACATTCAGTACTTC.